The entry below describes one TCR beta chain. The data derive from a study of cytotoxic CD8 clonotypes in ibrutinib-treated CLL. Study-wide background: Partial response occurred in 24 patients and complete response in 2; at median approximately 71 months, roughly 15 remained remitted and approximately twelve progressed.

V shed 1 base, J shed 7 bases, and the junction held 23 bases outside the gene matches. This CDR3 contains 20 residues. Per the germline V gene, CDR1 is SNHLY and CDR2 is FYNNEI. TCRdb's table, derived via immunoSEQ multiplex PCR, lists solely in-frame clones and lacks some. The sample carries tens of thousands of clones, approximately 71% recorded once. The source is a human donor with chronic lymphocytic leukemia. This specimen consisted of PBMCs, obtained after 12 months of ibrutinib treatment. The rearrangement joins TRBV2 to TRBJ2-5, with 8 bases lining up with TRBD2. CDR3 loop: CASSEGGRGLAGLAGGTQYF. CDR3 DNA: TGTGCCAGCAGTGAAGGGGGCCGGGGGCTAGCGGGTCTGGCCGGTGGGACCCAGTACTTC.